Ten or more counts support the clone carrying this T cell receptor (beta chain). The data stem from a study of neurological immune-mediated disorders. This CDR3 spans 15 amino acids. Germline lookup yields CDR1 SGHVS and CDR2 FQNEAQ. V shed 5 bases, J shed 6 bases, and the junction held 9 bases outside the gene matches. MiXCR, applied by TCRdb to the 5' RACE reads, yields one record per CDR3 protein. The repertoire holds over 40,000 distinct CDR3 sequences, with about 6% as singletons. The clonotype comes from a woman in her 40s in good health. The V call is TRBV7-8, the J call TRBJ1-5; 8 bases are shared with TRBD1. The sequencing sample was made of CD4+ T cells from blood. Here the CDR3 reads CASSHTTGAGQPQHF. DNA for the CDR3: TGTGCCAGCAGCCACACGACAGGGGCTGGTCAGCCCCAGCATTTT.